Listed here are 19 T cell receptor beta chains from one sample, sequenced in a study of T cell responses to AZD1222 COVID-19 vaccine. Data came from immunoSEQ multiplex PCR; TCRdb stores just in-frame clones and leaves some out. The sample records 150,000 or so clones, approximately 83% being singletons. The material sequenced was peripheral blood, taken on day 0 of AZD1222 vaccination. Receptors were obtained from an adult in good health.

The rearrangement uses TRBV4-1 and TRBJ2-3, with D unclear. CDR3 length: 11 amino acids. The V and J ends lost 4 bases and 1 base respectively, with 0 bases between them. Germline lookup yields CDR1 MGHRA and CDR2 YSYEKL. CDR3 amino acids: CASSRTDTQYF. As DNA, the CDR3 is TGCGCCAGCAGCCGCACAGATACGCAGTATTTT.

The genes are TRBV3-1 (or the pseudogene TRBV3-2) and TRBJ1-6; no clear D. The V end was cut by 1 base, the J end by 11 bases, with 12 bases between. There are 14 residues in the CDR3. Germline values: CDR1 LGHDT, CDR2 YNNKEL (reference sequence). The CDR3 reads CASSQAGRAPPLHF. The CDR3 DNA reads TGTGCCAGCAGCCAAGCTGGGAGAGCGCCACCCCTCCACTTT.

The rearrangement joins TRBV2 to TRBJ1-5; no reliable D call. This CDR3 has 13 residues. CDR1 and CDR2 (germline): SNHLY, FYNNEI. The V gene lost 5 bases and the J gene lost 3 bases, with 8 bases spanning the gap. The CDR3 bases are TGTGCCAGCAGTAGCTCTCTCAATCAGCCCCAGCATTTT. Residues: CASSSSLNQPQHF.

This rearrangement joins TRBV6-1 to TRBJ2-7; TRBD1 aligns across 8 bases. J was trimmed by 0 bases and V by 4 bases; bases with no gene match: 11. The CDR3 has 17 residues. Germline V CDR1 and CDR2: MNHNS, SASEGT. CDR3 DNA: TGTGCCAGCAGTGCGCTCCCGGGACAGGACCCCTCCTACGAGCAGTACTTC. It yields the protein CASSALPGQDPSYEQYF.

This chain uses TRBV5-1 with TRBJ2-5; TRBD2 aligns across 8 bases. V was pared by 0 bases and J by 4 bases, with 5 bases of the junction left unmatched. The length of the CDR3 is 15 residues. Germline-derived CDR1 and CDR2 are SGHRS and YFSETQ. The chain's CDR3 is CASSLEAAGGETQYF. The CDR3 region has the DNA TGCGCCAGCAGCTTGGAGGCCGCGGGAGGAGAGACCCAGTACTTC.

This clone is a singleton in its sample. The J gene is TRBJ2-7, the V gene TRBV10-3; a possible D gene is TRBD1 (6 bases). Trimming removed 6 bases at V and 6 bases at J, with 18 bases between. CDR3 size: 14 residues. Germline V gives CDR1 ENHRY, CDR2 SYGVKD. CDR3 residues: CAIRNATGKPEQYF. The CDR3, as DNA: TGTGCCATCAGAAACGCCACAGGGAAGCCCGAGCAGTACTTC.

The gene calls are TRBV4-1 and TRBJ1-4; possible D gene TRBD1, 5 bases. V lost 0 bases, J lost 2 bases, and 7 bases lay in between. There are 15 residues in the CDR3. Germline lookup yields CDR1 MGHRA and CDR2 YSYEKL. CDR3 in DNA: TGCGCCAGCAGCCAAGATCCAGGGACTAATGAAAAACTGTTTTTT. This codes for CASSQDPGTNEKLFF.

The rearrangement uses TRBV28 and TRBJ1-3; D gene ambiguous. Trimming shortened V by 7 bases and J by 3 bases, and 10 bases separated the two germline ends. The length of the CDR3 is 13 residues. Germline CDR1 and CDR2: MDHEN and SYDVKM. CDR3 DNA sequence: TGTGCCAGCATAGAGCATCATGGAAACACCATATATTTT. It is translated as CASIEHHGNTIYF.

This chain uses TRBV5-1 with TRBJ1-1; D not resolved. There are 13 residues in the CDR3. Germline V gene data show CDR1 as SGHRS and CDR2 as YFSETQ. V dropped 4 bases and J dropped 4 bases, with 11 bases sitting between them. The CDR3 spells CASSLRVVTEAFF. CDR3 in DNA: TGCGCCAGCAGCCTAAGGGTAGTCACTGAAGCTTTCTTT.

This chain joins TRBV5-6 and TRBJ1-2, with TRBD1 matching 7 bases. The V gene's germline CDR1 is SGHDT and CDR2 YYEEEE. This CDR3 region has 11 residues. The J segment lost 10 bases and the V segment lost 1 base, leaving 1 base of the junction unmatched. The CDR3 sequence is CASSLTGDYTF. The CDR3 DNA reads TGTGCCAGCAGCTTGACAGGGGACTACACCTTC. Complete variable domain (other parts from reference TRBV5-6 and TRBJ1-2): DAGVTQSPTHLIKTRGQQVTLRCSPKSGHDTVSWYQQALGQGPQFIFQYYEEEERQRGNFPDRFSGHQFPNYSSELNVNALLLGDSALYLCASSLTGDYTFGSGTRLTVV.

With respect to this clone: Germline is not matched at one junction end, which may reflect a read error. The rearrangement joins TRBV5-1 to TRBJ1-1; the match to TRBD1 covers 8 bases. CDR1 and CDR2 from the germline V gene are SGHRS and YFSETQ. This CDR3 is built from 13 residues. CDR3 nucleotides: TGCGCCCGCAGCGACAGGGGGAACACTGAAGCTTTCTTT. Residues: CARSDRGNTEAFF.

This chain uses TRBV5-6 with TRBJ2-7; D possibly corresponds to TRBD2 (6 bases). Germline values: CDR1 SGHDT, CDR2 YYEEEE. Trimming left V 4 bases short and J 0 bases short, with 8 bases between. The length of the CDR3 is 13 residues. For the CDR3, the DNA is TGTGCCAGCAGCCCCGGGGGCTCCTACGAGCAGTACTTC. This codes for CASSPGGSYEQYF.

The chain uses TRBV3-1 (or the pseudogene TRBV3-2) and TRBJ2-1; the D gene is possibly TRBD2 (5 bases). Between the trimmed V and J ends, which lost 3 bases and 4 bases, there was a span of 16 bases. This CDR3 is 16 amino acids long. Germline V CDR1 and CDR2: LGHDT, YNNKEL (reference sequence). The CDR3 DNA reads TGTGCCAGCAGCCACGAGCCGCCAGCGGCTTACAATGAGCAGTTCTTC. Translated, it gives CASSHEPPAAYNEQFF.

This chain uses TRBV6-1 with TRBJ1-5, with 9 bases identical to TRBD1. The CDR3 runs 15 residues. J lost 2 bases, V lost 1 base, and 0 bases had no gene match. Germline CDR1 and CDR2: MNHNS and SASEGT. Here the CDR3 reads CASSEGTGGNQPQHF. The DNA for the CDR3 is TGTGCCAGCAGTGAAGGGACAGGGGGCAATCAGCCCCAGCATTTT.

The genes are TRBV18 and TRBJ1-2, with 7 bases matching TRBD1. The V segment lost 3 bases and the J segment 6 bases; nucleotides outside the gene matches: 10. The CDR3 length is 15 residues. Germline V lookup: CDR1 KGHSH, CDR2 LQKENI. The CDR3 is CASSPGQEIKDGYTF. CDR3 bases: TGTGCCAGCTCACCTGGACAGGAAATTAAGGATGGCTACACCTTC.

The chain uses TRBV6-5 and TRBJ1-1, with D maybe TRBD1 (5 bases). V was trimmed by 6 bases and J by 11 bases, leaving 13 bases between them. The germline V gene has CDR1 MNHEY and CDR2 SVGAGI. The CDR3 runs to 11 residues. CDR3 DNA: TGTGCCAGCAGGTCGGGACCGACGGCTTTCTTT. It yields the protein CASRSGPTAFF.

CDR3 loop: CASSQPGQGSSYNSPLHF. DNA for the CDR3: TGTGCCAGCAGTCAGCCGGGACAGGGAAGCTCCTATAATTCACCCCTCCACTTT. The V and J genes are TRBV6-6 and TRBJ1-6; TRBD1 matches at 9 bases. This CDR3 spans 18 amino acids. CDR1 is MNHNY and CDR2 is SVGAGI in the germline V gene (reference sequence). V dropped 5 bases and J dropped 0; count of bases not matched to a gene: 8.

The chain uses TRBV30 and TRBJ2-5, with D unclear. The V gene's germline CDR1 is GTSNPN and CDR2 SVGIG (reference sequence). Trimming left V 5 bases short and J 5 bases short, with 12 bases between. The CDR3 sequence is 12 residues long. The CDR3 sequence: CAWGSLEETQYF. The CDR3 DNA sequence: TGTGCCTGGGGATCCCTCGAGGAGACCCAGTACTTC. Complete variable domain (other parts from reference TRBV30 and TRBJ2-5): SQTIHQWPATLVQPVGSPLSLECTVEGTSNPNLYWYRQAAGRGLQLLFYSVGIGQISSEVPQNLSASRPQDRQFILSSKKLLLSDSGFYLCAWGSLEETQYFGPGTRLLVL.

This rearrangement joins TRBV10-3 to TRBJ1-2; D is unresolved. Trimming pared 10 bases from V and 4 bases from J, leaving 13 bases between. CDR1 and CDR2 from the germline V gene are ENHRY and SYGVKD. This CDR3 region has 12 residues. This chain's CDR3 is CATTEASYGYTF. The CDR3 DNA follows: TGTGCCACCACTGAGGCGAGCTATGGCTACACCTTC.